These T cell receptor beta chains were read from a single sample in a study of T cells in narcolepsy. Here immunoSEQ multiplex PCR was the method, and the copy in TCRdb shows in-frame clones only, minus some. The sample lists tens of thousands of clones; about 80% were seen once. Sequenced material: CD45RA- memory CD4+ T cells from PBMCs. The origin of the receptors is a human donor with narcolepsy. The CDR3 runs from the conserved cysteine through the conserved F or W. Each record gives: clone size, D gene, V gene, J gene, CDR3 DNA, CDR3 protein. D genes are given only for firm matches. Only some rows state a clone size, as once, few, many or a class for expanded clones.

clone size: NA
D gene: TRBD1
V gene: TRBV6-6
J gene: TRBJ2-1
CDR3 DNA: TGTGCCAGCAGCCTAGGGGGCAGCAATGAGCAGTTCTTC
CDR3 protein: CASSLGGSNEQFF

clone size: NA
D gene: TRBD2
V gene: TRBV28
J gene: TRBJ2-2
CDR3 DNA: TGTGCCAGCAGTTCCACCGGGACTAGCCTCACCGGGGAGCTGTTTTTT
CDR3 protein: CASSSTGTSLTGELFF

clone size: NA
D gene: NA
V gene: TRBV29-1
J gene: TRBJ2-7
CDR3 DNA: TGCAGCGCCCGGACACGTAATCTATCGAGCTCCTACGAGCAGTACTTC
CDR3 protein: CSARTRNLSSSYEQYF

clone size: few
D gene: NA
V gene: TRBV9
J gene: TRBJ1-1
CDR3 DNA: TGTGCCAGCAGCCCTTCCGCTGTGAGGCGAAGAAACACTGAAGCTTTCTTT
CDR3 protein: CASSPSAVRRRNTEAFF

clone size: NA
D gene: TRBD2
V gene: TRBV7-2
J gene: TRBJ2-5
CDR3 DNA: TGTGCCAGCAGTTGGGACTGGGGACTAGCTGGGACCCAGTACTTC
CDR3 protein: CASSWDWGLAGTQYF

clone size: NA
D gene: NA
V gene: TRBV5-4
J gene: TRBJ1-3
CDR3 DNA: TGTGCCAGCAGCCCCTACGGAACTGGAAACACCATATATTTT
CDR3 protein: CASSPYGTGNTIYF

clone size: NA
D gene: TRBD2
V gene: TRBV2
J gene: TRBJ2-3
CDR3 DNA: TGTGCCAGCAGAAGGGGACTAGCGGGAGGGCTAGGGAGCACAGATACGCAGTATTTT
CDR3 protein: CASRRGLAGGLGSTDTQYF

clone size: NA
D gene: TRBD2
V gene: TRBV19
J gene: TRBJ2-7
CDR3 DNA: TGTGCCAGTGCGACTAGCGGGAGAGACGAGCAGTACTTC
CDR3 protein: CASATSGRDEQYF

clone size: NA
D gene: NA
V gene: TRBV28
J gene: TRBJ2-7
CDR3 DNA: TGTGCCAGCGGCAGCCCGGTTACCTACGAGCAGTACTTC
CDR3 protein: CASGSPVTYEQYF

clone size: NA
D gene: NA
V gene: TRBV5-4
J gene: TRBJ1-1
CDR3 DNA: TGTGCCAGCAGCTTGCGGGCCTCTAACACTGAAGCTTTCTTT
CDR3 protein: CASSLRASNTEAFF

clone size: NA
D gene: TRBD1
V gene: TRBV28
J gene: TRBJ1-2
CDR3 DNA: TGTGCCAGCAGCAGGGGGCTTAACGCATATGGCTACACCTTC
CDR3 protein: CASSRGLNAYGYTF

clone size: NA
D gene: TRBD2
V gene: TRBV7-2
J gene: TRBJ2-1
CDR3 DNA: TGTGCCAGCAGCCCTTTCGGACTAGCGGTCACCAATGAGCAGTTCTTC
CDR3 protein: CASSPFGLAVTNEQFF

clone size: few
D gene: NA
V gene: TRBV11-2
J gene: TRBJ2-3
CDR3 DNA: TGTGCCAGCAGCTTAAGGGTTCAGGGACGCACAGATACGCAGTATTTT
CDR3 protein: CASSLRVQGRTDTQYF

clone size: NA
D gene: NA
V gene: TRBV21-1
J gene: TRBJ2-6
CDR3 DNA: TGTGCCAGCAGCAAGAGGTACGGGGCTGGGGCCAACGTCCTGACTTTC
CDR3 protein: CASSKRYGAGANVLTF

clone size: NA
D gene: NA
V gene: TRBV14
J gene: TRBJ2-1
CDR3 DNA: TGTGCCAGCAGCCAAGAGGGACGGAGAAGCTCCTACAATGAGCAGTTCTTC
CDR3 protein: CASSQEGRRSSYNEQFF

clone size: NA
D gene: TRBD1
V gene: TRBV6-1
J gene: TRBJ2-1
CDR3 DNA: TGTGCCAGCAGGCGAGGACAGGTAGGAAGGGATGAGCAGTTCTTC
CDR3 protein: CASRRGQVGRDEQFF

clone size: NA
D gene: NA
V gene: TRBV7-2
J gene: TRBJ1-5
CDR3 DNA: TGTGCCAGCAGCCCTACGGGGATTAGCAATCAGCCCCAGCATTTT
CDR3 protein: CASSPTGISNQPQHF

clone size: once
D gene: NA
V gene: TRBV7-6
J gene: TRBJ2-2
CDR3 DNA: TGTGCCAGCAGCTTAGCCGGGAACACCGGGGAGCTGTTTTTT
CDR3 protein: CASSLAGNTGELFF

clone size: NA
D gene: NA
V gene: TRBV9
J gene: TRBJ1-4
CDR3 DNA: TGTGCCAGCAGCGCCCGATCCCCGGGGGAAAAACTGTTTTTT
CDR3 protein: CASSARSPGEKLFF

clone size: NA
D gene: TRBD1
V gene: TRBV19
J gene: TRBJ1-3
CDR3 DNA: TGTGCCAGTACCCCGGGACAGGCATACTCTGGAAACACCATATATTTT
CDR3 protein: CASTPGQAYSGNTIYF

clone size: NA
D gene: TRBD2
V gene: TRBV5-6
J gene: TRBJ2-3
CDR3 DNA: TGTGCCAGCAGCCCCGGGACTACAGCTCGAGGGACGCAGTATTTT
CDR3 protein: CASSPGTTARGTQYF

clone size: NA
D gene: NA
V gene: TRBV28
J gene: TRBJ2-3
CDR3 DNA: TGTGCCAGCAGACTTAGAGGGAACACAGATACGCAGTATTTT
CDR3 protein: CASRLRGNTDTQYF

clone size: NA
D gene: NA
V gene: TRBV6-1
J gene: TRBJ2-3
CDR3 DNA: TGTGCCAGCAGTGATACGTGGGACACAGATACGCAGTATTTT
CDR3 protein: CASSDTWDTDTQYF

clone size: NA
D gene: NA
V gene: TRBV2
J gene: TRBJ1-4
CDR3 DNA: TGTGCCAGCAGTGTTTGGGAAAAACTGTTTTTT
CDR3 protein: CASSVWEKLFF

clone size: NA
D gene: NA
V gene: TRBV18
J gene: TRBJ1-3
CDR3 DNA: TGTGCCAGCTCACGGGGTACGTTAGCAGCTGGAAACACCATATATTTT
CDR3 protein: CASSRGTLAAGNTIYF

clone size: NA
D gene: NA
V gene: TRBV30
J gene: TRBJ1-4
CDR3 DNA: TGTGCCTGGAGTATGGGCAGAAGGACGCTCGCTGAAAAACTGTTTTTT
CDR3 protein: CAWSMGRRTLAEKLFF

clone size: NA
D gene: NA
V gene: TRBV2
J gene: TRBJ2-1
CDR3 DNA: TGTGCCAGCAGTGACCAAGCGAATGAGCAGTTCTTC
CDR3 protein: CASSDQANEQFF

clone size: NA
D gene: NA
V gene: TRBV9
J gene: TRBJ2-7
CDR3 DNA: TGTGCCAGCAGCCTGGAGGGAGGACCGGTTTACGAGCAGTACTTC
CDR3 protein: CASSLEGGPVYEQYF

clone size: NA
D gene: NA
V gene: TRBV4-1
J gene: TRBJ2-1
CDR3 DNA: TGCGCCAGCAGTCAAGGTAGACTAGTCCCCTACAATGAGCAGTTCTTC
CDR3 protein: CASSQGRLVPYNEQFF

clone size: NA
D gene: NA
V gene: TRBV18
J gene: TRBJ1-4
CDR3 DNA: TGTGCCAGCTCACCACCGCTAGTTAATGAAAAACTGTTTTTT
CDR3 protein: CASSPPLVNEKLFF

clone size: NA
D gene: TRBD2
V gene: TRBV7-2
J gene: TRBJ2-3
CDR3 DNA: TGTGCCAGCAGCTTGGATAGCGGGAGGCCCACAGGAACGCAGTATTTT
CDR3 protein: CASSLDSGRPTGTQYF

clone size: few
D gene: NA
V gene: TRBV4-3
J gene: TRBJ1-2
CDR3 DNA: TGCGCCAGCAGCCAAACCCCCGGCCGGGAACGAGGCTACACCTTC
CDR3 protein: CASSQTPGRERGYTF

clone size: NA
D gene: NA
V gene: TRBV19
J gene: TRBJ2-5
CDR3 DNA: TGTGCCAGTAGTCCCGGGAATCGCGAGACCCAGTACTTC
CDR3 protein: CASSPGNRETQYF

clone size: NA
D gene: NA
V gene: TRBV7-6
J gene: TRBJ1-1
CDR3 DNA: TGTGCCAGCAGCTTAGCGCTGACAGGCCTCTGGGCTGGGGCTGAAGCTTTCTTT
CDR3 protein: CASSLALTGLWAGAEAFF

clone size: NA
D gene: NA
V gene: TRBV6-5
J gene: TRBJ1-2
CDR3 DNA: TGTGCCAGCAGACAGCCCGGGAACTATGGCTACACCTTC
CDR3 protein: CASRQPGNYGYTF